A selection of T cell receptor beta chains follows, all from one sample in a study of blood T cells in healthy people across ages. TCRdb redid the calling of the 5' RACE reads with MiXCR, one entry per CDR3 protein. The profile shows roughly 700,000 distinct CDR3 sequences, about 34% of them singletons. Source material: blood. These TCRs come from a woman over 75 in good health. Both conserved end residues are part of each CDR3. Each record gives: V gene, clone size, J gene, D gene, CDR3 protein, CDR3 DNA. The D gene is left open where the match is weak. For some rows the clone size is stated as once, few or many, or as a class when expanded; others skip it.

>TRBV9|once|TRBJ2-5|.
CASSPNPWGPETQYF
TGTGCCAGCAGTCCTAACCCCTGGGGTCCAGAGACCCAGTACTTC
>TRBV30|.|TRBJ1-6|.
CAWRVPANSPLHF
TGTGCCTGGAGGGTACCGGCGAATTCACCCCTCCACTTT
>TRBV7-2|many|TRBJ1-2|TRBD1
CASSFTGQGASRGYTF
TGTGCCAGCAGCTTCACGGGGCAGGGGGCCTCTAGGGGCTACACCTTC
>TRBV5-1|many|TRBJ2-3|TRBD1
CASSYRDRGTDTQYF
TGCGCCAGCAGCTACCGGGACAGGGGTACAGATACGCAGTATTTT
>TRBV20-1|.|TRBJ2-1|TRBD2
CSAREAGGNEQFF
TGCAGTGCTAGAGAAGCGGGAGGGAATGAGCAGTTCTTC
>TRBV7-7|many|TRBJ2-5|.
CASSPQGVGRETQYF
TGTGCCAGCAGCCCGCAGGGTGTAGGAAGAGAGACCCAGTACTTC
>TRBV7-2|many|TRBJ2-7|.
CASSLTPGVPEQYF
TGTGCCAGCAGCTTAACCCCGGGGGTCCCCGAGCAGTACTTC
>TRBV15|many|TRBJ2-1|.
CATSRDPTGLANEQFF
TGTGCCACCAGCAGAGATCCCACGGGACTCGCCAATGAGCAGTTCTTC
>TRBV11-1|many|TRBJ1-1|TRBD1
CASSLTRDRGFNTEAFF
TGTGCCAGCAGCCTTACCCGGGACAGGGGTTTTAACACTGAAGCTTTCTTT
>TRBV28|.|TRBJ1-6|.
CASSLAGGANSPLHF
TGTGCCAGCAGTCTAGCTGGTGGGGCTAATTCACCCCTCCACTTT
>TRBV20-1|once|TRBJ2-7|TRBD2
CSASLPSGGAGETLYF
TGCAGTGCTAGCCTCCCTAGCGGGGGGGCGGGAGAGACCCTGTACTTC
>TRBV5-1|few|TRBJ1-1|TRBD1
CASSPRGGHTEAFF
TGCGCCAGCAGCCCACGAGGGGGCCACACTGAAGCTTTCTTT
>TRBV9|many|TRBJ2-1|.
CASSFSPSSYNEQFF
TGTGCCAGCAGCTTCTCCCCCAGCTCCTACAATGAGCAGTTCTTC
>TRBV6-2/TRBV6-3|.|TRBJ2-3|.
CACSLTGAGGLSTDTQYF
TGTGCCTGCAGCCTGACAGGGGCGGGGGGCCTAAGCACAGATACGCAGTATTTT
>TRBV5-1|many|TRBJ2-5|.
CASSGERLPQETQYF
TGCGCCAGCAGCGGGGAGCGCCTCCCCCAAGAGACCCAGTACTTC
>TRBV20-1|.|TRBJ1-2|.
CSASLLGYTF
TGCAGTGCTAGTTTACTTGGCTACACCTTC
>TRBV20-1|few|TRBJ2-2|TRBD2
CSARPGGGGQRGELFF
TGCAGTGCTAGACCAGGTGGGGGAGGGCAGCGCGGGGAGCTGTTTTTT
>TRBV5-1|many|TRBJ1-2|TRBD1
CASSPGGGYGYTF
TGTGCCAGCAGCCCAGGGGGCGGCTATGGCTACACCTTC
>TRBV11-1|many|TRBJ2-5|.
CASSPGTPSQYF
TGTGCCAGCAGCCCCGGAACCCCCTCCCAGTACTTC
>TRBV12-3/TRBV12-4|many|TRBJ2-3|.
CASRRGANRGSTDTQYF
TGTGCCAGCAGGCGGGGAGCCAACAGGGGTTCGACAGATACGCAGTATTTT
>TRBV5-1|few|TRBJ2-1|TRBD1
CASSLERAGGYNEQFF
TGCGCCAGCAGCTTGGAAAGGGCAGGGGGCTACAATGAGCAGTTCTTC
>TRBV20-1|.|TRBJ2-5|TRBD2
CSGGTSGSPYQETQYF
TGCAGTGGGGGGACTAGCGGGAGCCCGTACCAAGAGACCCAGTACTTC
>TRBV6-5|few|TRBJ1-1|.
CASSRGTGIRGTEAFF
TGTGCCAGCAGCCGCGGAACAGGGATTAGGGGGACTGAAGCTTTCTTT
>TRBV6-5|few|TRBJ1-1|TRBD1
CASSYRGHFDTEAFF
TGTGCCAGCAGTTACAGGGGGCATTTTGACACTGAAGCTTTCTTT
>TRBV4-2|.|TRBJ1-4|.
CASSQGAANEKLFF
TGTGCCAGCAGCCAGGGGGCGGCTAATGAAAAACTGTTTTTT
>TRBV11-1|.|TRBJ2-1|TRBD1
CASSLPGTGRDEQFF
TGTGCCAGCAGCTTACCCGGGACAGGGCGGGATGAGCAGTTCTTC
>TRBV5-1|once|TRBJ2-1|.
CAGSLVGSSYNEQFF
TGCGCCGGCAGCTTGGTAGGTAGCTCCTACAATGAGCAGTTCTTC
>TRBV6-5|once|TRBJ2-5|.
CASSYSGGAEGTQYF
TGTGCCAGCAGTTACTCTGGGGGGGCGGAAGGGACCCAGTACTTC
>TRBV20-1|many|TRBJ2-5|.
CSATAGRSKETQYF
TGCAGTGCTACCGCTGGACGTTCGAAAGAGACCCAGTACTTC
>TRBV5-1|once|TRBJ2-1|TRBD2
CASKAGLAGGATYNEQFF
TGCGCCAGCAAGGCGGGACTAGCGGGGGGCGCAACCTACAATGAGCAGTTCTTC
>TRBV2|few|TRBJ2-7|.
CASSEVGSLLSF
TGTGCCAGCAGTGAAGTGGGAAGCCTTTTATCCTTC
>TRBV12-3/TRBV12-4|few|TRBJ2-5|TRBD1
CASSLQGPSGTQYF
TGTGCCAGCAGTCTACAGGGGCCTTCGGGGACCCAGTACTTC
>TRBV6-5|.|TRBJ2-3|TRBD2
CASSYSTSGRLDTQYF
TGTGCCAGCAGTTACTCGACTAGCGGGAGACTGGATACGCAGTATTTT
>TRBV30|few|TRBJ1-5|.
CAWRGGSGDQPQHF
TGTGCCTGGAGGGGGGGCAGTGGGGATCAGCCCCAGCATTTT
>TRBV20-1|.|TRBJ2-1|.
CSARDVTRRPNEQFF
TGCAGTGCTAGAGATGTGACCCGACGCCCCAATGAGCAGTTCTTC
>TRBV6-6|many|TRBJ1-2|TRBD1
CASRGPGQGHGYTF
TGTGCCAGCAGGGGCCCGGGACAGGGTCATGGCTACACCTTC
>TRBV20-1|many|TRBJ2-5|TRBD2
CSARRAGGQETQYF
TGCAGTGCTAGAAGAGCGGGGGGCCAAGAGACCCAGTACTTC
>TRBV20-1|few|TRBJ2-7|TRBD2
CSARGGLLDEQYF
TGCAGTGCTAGGGGGGGACTATTGGACGAGCAGTACTTC
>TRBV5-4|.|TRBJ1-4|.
CASSAARSMNEKLFF
TGTGCCAGCAGCGCGGCCCGGTCGATGAATGAAAAACTGTTTTTT
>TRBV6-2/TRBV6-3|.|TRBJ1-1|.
CASSDSTTDGTTEAFF
TGTGCCAGCAGCGACAGTACGACAGATGGGACTACTGAAGCTTTCTTT
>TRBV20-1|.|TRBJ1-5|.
CSARDGRNYYSNQPQHF
TGCAGTGCTAGAGATGGGCGGAACTATTATAGCAATCAGCCCCAGCATTTT
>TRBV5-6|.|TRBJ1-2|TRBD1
CASSADRDAGYTF
TGTGCCAGCAGCGCGGACAGGGACGCTGGCTACACCTTC
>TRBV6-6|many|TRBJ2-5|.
CASSSLDPWETQYF
TGTGCCAGCAGCTCCCTTGATCCCTGGGAGACCCAGTACTTC
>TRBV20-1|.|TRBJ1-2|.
CSARVPGGGYTF
TGCAGTGCTAGAGTGCCTGGTGGGGGCTACACCTTC
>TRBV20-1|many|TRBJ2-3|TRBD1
CSAAQLTGRSADTQYF
TGCAGTGCTGCTCAATTGACAGGGAGAAGTGCAGATACGCAGTATTTT
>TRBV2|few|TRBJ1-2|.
CASSSYGGYTF
TGTGCCAGCAGTTCGTATGGGGGCTACACCTTC
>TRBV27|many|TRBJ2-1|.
CASSLRLVGGPAYNEQFF
TGTGCCAGCAGTTTAAGGCTAGTCGGGGGGCCGGCCTACAATGAGCAGTTCTTC
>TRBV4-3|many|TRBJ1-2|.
CASSGERNDYGYTF
TGCGCCAGCAGCGGAGAGCGGAACGACTATGGCTACACCTTC
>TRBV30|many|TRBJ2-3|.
CAWSPGVYTDTQYF
TGTGCCTGGTCCCCGGGGGTCTACACAGATACGCAGTATTTT
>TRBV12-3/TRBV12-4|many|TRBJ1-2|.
CASSFGIEGYTF
TGTGCCAGCAGTTTTGGGATAGAGGGCTACACCTTC
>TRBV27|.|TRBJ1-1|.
CASRADYTEAFF
TGTGCCAGCAGGGCCGACTACACTGAAGCTTTCTTT
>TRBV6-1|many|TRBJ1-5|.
CASTDRDGISNQPQHF
TGTGCCAGCACTGACCGGGACGGAATTAGCAATCAGCCCCAGCATTTT
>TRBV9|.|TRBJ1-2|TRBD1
CASSAGQGPYDYTF
TGTGCCAGCAGCGCCGGACAGGGGCCCTATGACTACACCTTC
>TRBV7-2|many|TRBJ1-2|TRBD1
CASSPRTDRGHYTF
TGTGCCAGCAGCCCACGAACGGACAGGGGGCATTACACCTTC
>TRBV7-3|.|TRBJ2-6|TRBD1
CASTQSGTGNGANVLTF
TGTGCCAGCACCCAGAGCGGGACAGGGAATGGGGCCAACGTCCTGACTTTC
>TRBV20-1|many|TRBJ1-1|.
CSASPGVVNTEAFF
TGCAGTGCTAGCCCCGGGGTAGTAAACACTGAAGCTTTCTTT
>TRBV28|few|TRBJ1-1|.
CASRQTLRNTEAFF
TGTGCCAGCAGGCAGACACTCAGGAATACTGAAGCTTTCTTT